This passage covers 25 T cell receptor beta chains from one sample sequenced in a study of cytomegalovirus exposure and HLA in healthy donors. This PCR relied on a set of 60 Vbeta primers and 13 Jbeta primers. Sequencing was performed with immunoSEQ multiplex PCR; in TCRdb, only in-frame clones are kept and a portion is missing. The table records roughly 120,000 clones, about 72% of them present only once. The sample comprised PBMCs. The source is a man younger than 40 in good health and CMV-seropositive.

The chain links TRBV6-6 to TRBJ2-7, with 11 bases lining up with TRBD2. Per germline, CDR1 MNHNY and CDR2 SVGAGI (reference sequence). V shed 4 bases, J shed 1 base, and the junction held 3 bases outside the gene matches. There are 15 residues in the CDR3. The CDR3 nucleotides read TGTGCCAGCAGTTCGAGGACTAGCGGGTCCTACGAGCAGTACTTC. Protein sequence: CASSSRTSGSYEQYF.

The chain combines TRBV7-2 with TRBJ2-5; 9 positions agree with TRBD2. This CDR3 has 16 residues. In germline, CDR1 is SGHTA, CDR2 FQGNSA. V lost 3 bases to trimming and J lost 5 bases; unmatched junction nucleotides: 10. In nucleotides, the CDR3 is TGTGCCAGCAGCTTCCTTATAGCGGGAGCGTTTGAGACCCAGTACTTC. Amino acids: CASSFLIAGAFETQYF.

The chain combines TRBV7-6 with TRBJ2-5; 10 nucleotides line up with TRBD1. J lost 2 bases, V lost 1 base, and 1 base had no gene match. This CDR3 is built from 15 residues. In germline, CDR1 is SGHVS, CDR2 FNYEAQ. This chain's CDR3 is CASSLGTGGQETQYF. CDR3 coding DNA: TGTGCCAGCAGCTTAGGGACAGGGGGACAAGAGACCCAGTACTTC.

The chain is built from TRBV6-5 and TRBJ1-2; TRBD1 agrees at 9 bases. Per the germline V gene, CDR1 is MNHEY and CDR2 is SVGAGI. This CDR3 spans 14 amino acids. With V trimmed by 6 bases and J by 6 bases, 8 bases remained unmatched. The CDR3 loop reads CASSQQGARNGYTF. The DNA of the CDR3 is TGTGCCAGCAGCCAACAGGGGGCCAGAAATGGCTACACCTTC.

V and J are TRBV19 and TRBJ2-1, with TRBD2 identical over 8 bases. Per the germline V gene, CDR1 is LNHDA and CDR2 is SQIVND (reference sequence). Trimming cost V 1 base and J 8 bases; bases outside gene matches: 10. The CDR3 consists of 16 residues. In DNA, the CDR3 is TGTGCCAGTAGTATAGTTCACCAGCGGGAGTGGGATGAGCAGTTCTTC. This translates into CASSIVHQREWDEQFF.

In this sample, this clone turned up once. The chain couples TRBV7-2 to TRBJ2-3; 8 bases match TRBD2. After removal of 5 bases from V and 2 bases from J, the junction contained 12 bases not matched to a gene. Germline V gives CDR1 SGHTA, CDR2 FQGNSA. The CDR3 loop spans 17 amino acids. CDR3 nucleotides: TGTGCCAGCAGCCCGCGGTTCGGTAGCGGGAACACAGATACGCAGTATTTT. Translation: CASSPRFGSGNTDTQYF.

A few counts support this clone. This chain joins TRBV15 and TRBJ2-7; 9 positions match TRBD2. Germline V CDR1 and CDR2: LNHNV, YYDKDF (reference sequence). V dropped 0 bases and J dropped 0; count of bases not matched to a gene: 12. There are 19 residues in the CDR3. The CDR3 protein is CATSRDGGRLAEISYEQYF. CDR3 in DNA: TGTGCCACCAGCAGAGATGGTGGAAGACTAGCGGAGATCTCCTACGAGCAGTACTTC.

The chain recombines TRBV4-1 with TRBJ2-5; 7 bases fit TRBD2. Trimming removed 5 bases from V and 1 base from J; junction bases left unmatched: 7. The CDR3 extends over 15 amino acids. CDR1 and CDR2 from the germline V gene are MGHRA and YSYEKL. The chain's CDR3 is CASSGTGGSQETQYF. Here the CDR3 DNA reads TGCGCCAGCAGCGGTACGGGAGGTTCCCAAGAGACCCAGTACTTC.

Here the CDR3 DNA reads TGCGCCAGCAGCCTGGTATCAGGTGTGCTTGATGGCTACACCTTC. Translating it yields CASSLVSGVLDGYTF. The chain links TRBV5-1 to TRBJ1-2; D gene ambiguous. The CDR3 sequence is 15 residues long. Trimming cost V 4 bases and J 6 bases, with 19 bases left between them. Germline loops: CDR1 SGHRS, CDR2 YFSETQ.

J is TRBJ2-2 and V is TRBV5-1; no reliable D call. The CDR3 is 15 amino acids. Germline CDR1 reads SGHRS; CDR2 reads YFSETQ. With 0 bases removed from V and 5 bases from J, the gap between germline ends came to 11 bases. CDR3 loop: CASSLVAIGTGELFF. In DNA form, the CDR3 reads TGCGCCAGCAGCTTGGTAGCTATTGGGACCGGGGAGCTGTTTTTT.

CDR3 DNA sequence: TGTGCCAGTAGTATAGGGCTAGCGGGAGCGGGGGACACCGGGGAGCTGTTTTTT. It encodes CASSIGLAGAGDTGELFF. The rearrangement uses TRBV19 and TRBJ2-2; 10 nucleotides align to TRBD2. Germline CDR1 and CDR2: LNHDA and SQIVND (reference sequence). J was trimmed by 3 bases and V by 1 base; bases with no gene match: 8. The CDR3 length is 18 residues.

This clone was observed a handful of times. The chain combines TRBV6-1 with TRBJ1-4; the D gene is possibly TRBD1 (6 bases). Germline-derived CDR1 and CDR2 are MNHNS and SASEGT. Between the trimmed V and J ends, which lost 7 bases and 8 bases, there was a span of 17 bases. There are 14 residues in the CDR3. DNA for the CDR3: TGTGCCAGCACCGCTTCGACAGGATCGGAAAAACTGTTTTTT. Its translation: CASTASTGSEKLFF.

This clone was seen once. The rearrangement uses TRBV5-6 and TRBJ1-2; 9 nucleotides agree with TRBD1. The V gene end was trimmed by 4 bases and the J gene end by 8 bases; junction bases not matched to a gene: 9. Per germline, CDR1 SGHDT and CDR2 YYEEEE. This CDR3 is 14 amino acids long. The CDR3 DNA reads TGTGCCAGCAGCGAAAACAGGGGGCGAGGGGGCTACACCTTC. The encoded protein is CASSENRGRGGYTF.

The chain recombines TRBV5-4 with TRBJ1-2; tentative D call: TRBD1 (5 bases). Trimming took 0 bases from V and 7 from J, leaving 13 bases between them. The CDR3 runs to 14 residues. The germline V gene encodes CDR1 SGHNT and CDR2 YYREEE (reference sequence). CDR3 residues: CASSLGGHSGGYTF. CDR3 in DNA: TGTGCCAGCAGCTTGGGGGGCCATTCTGGTGGCTACACCTTC.

The chain recombines TRBV5-1 with TRBJ2-7, with D tentatively TRBD2 (5 bases). The CDR3 covers 14 residues. The germline gives CDR1 SGHRS, CDR2 YFSETQ. The V end was cut by 1 base, the J end by 3 bases, with 11 bases between. The CDR3 sequence is CASSLYLGSYEQYF. For the CDR3, the DNA is TGCGCCAGCAGCTTGTATCTAGGGAGCTACGAGCAGTACTTC. Based on the CDR3 plus reference TRBV5-1 and TRBJ2-7, the full variable domain is KAGVTQTPRYLIKTRGQQVTLSCSPISGHRSVSWYQQTPGQGLQFLFEYFSETQRNKGNFPGRFSGRQFSNSRSEMNVSTLELGDSALYLCASSLYLGSYEQYFGPGTRLTVT.

V gene TRBV7-6 combines with J gene TRBJ2-7, with 9 positions matching TRBD1. The J segment lost 2 bases and the V segment lost 5 bases, leaving 4 bases of the junction unmatched. Germline CDR1 and CDR2: SGHVS and FNYEAQ. The CDR3 is 14 amino acids. CDR3 DNA sequence: TGTGCCAGCAGCGCCGGGACAGGGCCCTACGAGCAGTACTTC. Translation gives CASSAGTGPYEQYF.

A few counts support this clone. This rearrangement joins TRBV2 to TRBJ2-2; D not resolved. The V gene lost 7 bases and the J gene lost 0 bases, with 9 bases spanning the gap. This CDR3 has 14 amino acids. Germline V gene sequence: CDR1 SNHLY, CDR2 FYNNEI. CDR3 in DNA: TGTGCCAGCAACGGTTACGCGAACACCGGGGAGCTGTTTTTT. It specifies CASNGYANTGELFF. The whole variable domain, filled in from reference TRBV2 and TRBJ2-2, reads EPEVTQTPSHQVTQMGQEVILRCVPISNHLYFYWYRQILGQKVEFLVSFYNNEISEKSEIFDDQFSVERPDGSNFTLKIRSTKLEDSAMYFCASNGYANTGELFFGEGSRLTVL.

There are a few counts of this clone. The V and J genes are TRBV5-1 and TRBJ1-1; the D is unclear. This CDR3 contains 13 residues. The V and J ends lost 5 bases and 4 bases respectively, with 12 bases between them. Germline values: CDR1 SGHRS, CDR2 YFSETQ. CDR3 DNA sequence: TGCGCCAGCAGACAACCGGAGGGCACTGAAGCTTTCTTT. Protein product: CASRQPEGTEAFF.

J is TRBJ2-1 and V is TRBV9; no clear D. With 0 bases removed from V and 3 bases from J, the gap between germline ends came to 10 bases. Germline CDR1 SGDLS, CDR2 YYNGEE. This CDR3 is built from 15 residues. DNA of the CDR3: TGTGCCAGCAGCGTAGGAAGCGCAAGCTACAATGAGCAGTTCTTC. Its protein is CASSVGSASYNEQFF.

This chain joins TRBV5-1 and TRBJ1-1; no clear D gene. The germline V and J ends were trimmed by 4 bases and 7 bases, with 14 bases remaining between them. This CDR3 region has 13 residues. The germline CDR1 and CDR2 sequences are SGHRS and YFSETQ. CDR3 DNA: TGCGCCAGCAGCGCAGAGGGTAGGGATGAAGCTTTCTTT. It specifies CASSAEGRDEAFF.

The V gene is TRBV10-3, the J gene TRBJ2-1; 9 nucleotides line up with TRBD2. Germline V gene data show CDR1 as ENHRY and CDR2 as SYGVKD. The CDR3 runs to 16 residues. The J segment lost 10 bases and the V segment lost 7 bases, leaving 17 bases of the junction unmatched. The CDR3: CAIKSPGGRAPREQFF. The CDR3 coding sequence is TGTGCCATCAAGAGTCCAGGCGGGAGGGCACCAAGGGAGCAGTTCTTC.

As DNA, the CDR3 is TGCGCCAGCAGCTTGGTGGCGCGGGAGGCGGGAAATGAGCAGTTCTTC. Translated, it gives CASSLVAREAGNEQFF. The chain couples TRBV5-1 to TRBJ2-1; 8 nucleotides match TRBD2. CDR1 is SGHRS and CDR2 is YFSETQ in the germline V gene. The CDR3 loop spans 16 amino acids. The trim removed 0 bases at V and 7 bases at J, leaving 9 bases unmatched.

The V and J genes are TRBV7-2 and TRBJ2-2; D gene uncertain. Germline-derived CDR1 and CDR2 are SGHTA and FQGNSA. Trimming left V 2 bases short and J 6 bases short, with 4 bases between. This CDR3 region has 12 residues. The CDR3 loop reads CASSLYSGELFF. The CDR3 nucleotides read TGTGCCAGCAGCTTATACTCCGGGGAGCTGTTTTTT. The full variable domain, completed using reference TRBV7-2 and TRBJ2-2, is GAGVSQSPSNKVTEKGKDVELRCDPISGHTALYWYRQSLGQGLEFLIYFQGNSAPDKSGLPSDRFSAERTGGSVSTLTIQRTQQEDSAVYLCASSLYSGELFFGEGSRLTVL.

The chain links TRBV19 to TRBJ2-3; maybe TRBD2 (5 bases). V was shortened by 6 bases and J by 8 bases, with 12 bases between the two germline ends. CDR3 length equals 12 residues. The germline V gene encodes CDR1 LNHDA and CDR2 SQIVND (reference sequence). The CDR3 sequence is CASRGRLGTQYF. The CDR3, as DNA: TGTGCCAGTAGAGGGAGATTGGGTACGCAGTATTTT.

The chain uses TRBV18 and TRBJ2-7; tentative D call: TRBD1 (6 bases). This CDR3 is 14 amino acids long. V lost 4 bases to trimming and J lost 5 bases, with 15 bases between them. Looked up from germline, CDR1 is KGHSH and CDR2 is LQKENI. The CDR3, as DNA: TGTGCCAGCTCACAATCAACAGGGATCCACGAGCAGTACTTC. Its protein product is CASSQSTGIHEQYF.